The entry below gives a single T cell receptor beta chain sequence along with its context. Its antigen is undetermined. This record comes from a study of blood T cells in healthy people across ages. CDR1 is MNHEY, CDR2 SVGEGT, per germline. Deletions cut 2 bases from V and 3 bases from J, with 10 bases between. The CDR3 sequence is 14 residues long. It was with a sample-barcoded 5' primer and a J-beta primer mix that a second PCR of roughly 6 to 11 cycles was run. TCRdb recomputed calls from the 5' RACE reads with MiXCR, one row per CDR3 protein. The table records about 930,000 distinct CDR3 sequences, roughly 29% of them present only once. The study, taken as a whole, reports: Roughly linear age-related decline in beta diversity appeared, significant by age approximately 40.

Each donor had approximately 10 milliliters of peripheral blood drawn. The data also belong to a second study, concerning T cells of mothers and their children.

The sequence was obtained from a woman aged 40-49 years in good health. Sequenced input: blood. This sequence joins TRBV6-2 or TRBV6-3 and TRBJ1-1; D gene unclear. CDR3 sequence (DNA): TGTGCCAGCAGTTACGGGAGCTGGGACACTGAAGCTTTCTTT. It yields the protein CASSYGSWDTEAFF.